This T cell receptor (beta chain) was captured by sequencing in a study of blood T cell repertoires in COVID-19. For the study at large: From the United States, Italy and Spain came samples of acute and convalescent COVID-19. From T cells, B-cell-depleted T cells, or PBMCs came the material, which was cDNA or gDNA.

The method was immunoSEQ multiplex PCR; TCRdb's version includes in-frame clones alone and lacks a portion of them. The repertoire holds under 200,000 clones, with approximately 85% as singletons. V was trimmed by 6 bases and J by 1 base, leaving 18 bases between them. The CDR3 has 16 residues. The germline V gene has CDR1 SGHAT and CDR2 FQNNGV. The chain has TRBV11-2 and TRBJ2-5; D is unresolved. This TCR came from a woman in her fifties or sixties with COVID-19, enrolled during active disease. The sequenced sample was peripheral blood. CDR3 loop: CASRFALHSGQETQYF. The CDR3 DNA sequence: TGTGCCAGCAGATTTGCTTTACATTCAGGCCAAGAGACCCAGTACTTC.